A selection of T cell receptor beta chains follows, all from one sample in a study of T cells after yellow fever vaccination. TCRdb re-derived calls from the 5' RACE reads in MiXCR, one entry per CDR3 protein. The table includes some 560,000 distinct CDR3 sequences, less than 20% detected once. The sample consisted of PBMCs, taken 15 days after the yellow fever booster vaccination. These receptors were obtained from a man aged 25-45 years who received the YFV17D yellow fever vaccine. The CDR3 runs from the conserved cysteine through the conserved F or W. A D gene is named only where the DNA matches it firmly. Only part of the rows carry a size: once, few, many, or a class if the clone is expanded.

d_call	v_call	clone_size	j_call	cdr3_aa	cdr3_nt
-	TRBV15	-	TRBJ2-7	CATSSSGQGSYEQYF	TGTGCCACCAGCAGTAGTGGGCAGGGGTCCTACGAGCAGTACTTC
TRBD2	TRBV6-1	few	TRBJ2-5	CASRLRLAGGKETQYF	TGTGCCAGCAGACTCCGACTAGCGGGAGGGAAAGAGACCCAGTACTTC
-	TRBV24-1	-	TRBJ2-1	CATSAERAYNEQFF	TGTGCCACCAGTGCAGAAAGGGCCTACAATGAGCAGTTCTTC
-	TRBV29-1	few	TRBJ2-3	CSAPWATDTQYF	TGCAGCGCACCGTGGGCCACAGATACGCAGTATTTT
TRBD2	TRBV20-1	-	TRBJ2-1	CSALPLGLAEHYNEQFF	TGCAGTGCTCTCCCCTTGGGACTAGCGGAGCACTACAATGAGCAGTTCTTC
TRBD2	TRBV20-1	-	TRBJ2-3	CSAGGGETDTQYF	TGCAGTGCTGGCGGGGGGGAGACAGATACGCAGTATTTT
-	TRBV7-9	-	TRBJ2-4	CASSPGVEDIQYF	TGTGCCAGCAGCCCAGGGGTGGAGGACATTCAGTACTTC
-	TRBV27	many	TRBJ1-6	CASSGANYNSPLHF	TGTGCCAGCAGCGGGGCTAACTATAATTCACCCCTCCACTTT
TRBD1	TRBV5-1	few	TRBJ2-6	CASSFIRGQTSGANVLTF	TGCGCCAGCAGCTTTATTAGGGGACAGACGTCTGGGGCCAACGTCCTGACTTTC
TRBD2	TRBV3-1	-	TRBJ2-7	CASSQRTSGSPYEQYF	TGTGCCAGCAGCCAAAGGACTAGCGGGAGTCCCTACGAGCAGTACTTC
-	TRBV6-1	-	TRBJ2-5	CASRPIGNQETQYF	TGTGCCAGCAGACCGATAGGGAACCAAGAGACCCAGTACTTC
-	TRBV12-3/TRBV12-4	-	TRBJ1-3	CASSLRGISGNTIYF	TGTGCCAGCAGTTTAAGGGGAATTTCTGGAAACACCATATATTTT
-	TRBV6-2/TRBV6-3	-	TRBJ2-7	CASSYSPWEQYF	TGTGCCAGCAGTTACTCCCCTTGGGAGCAGTACTTC
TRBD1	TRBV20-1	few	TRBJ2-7	CSARAGTGVGEQYF	TGCAGTGCTAGAGCCGGGACAGGGGTCGGCGAGCAGTACTTC
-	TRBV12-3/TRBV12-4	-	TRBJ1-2	CASMADPRAHYGYTF	TGTGCCAGCATGGCCGATCCCAGGGCCCACTATGGCTACACCTTC
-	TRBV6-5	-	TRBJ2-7	CASSYLTGLYEQYF	TGTGCCAGCAGTTACTTAACAGGGCTCTACGAGCAGTACTTC
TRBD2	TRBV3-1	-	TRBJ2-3	CASSRGLAGAIDTQYF	TGTGCCAGCAGCCGTGGACTAGCGGGAGCCATAGATACGCAGTATTTT
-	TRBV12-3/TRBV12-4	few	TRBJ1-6	CASSLAYSPLHF	TGTGCCAGCAGTTTAGCCTATTCACCCCTCCACTTT
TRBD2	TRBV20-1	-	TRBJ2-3	CSAGPSGKGADTQYF	TGCAGTGCCGGCCCTAGCGGTAAAGGAGCAGATACGCAGTATTTT
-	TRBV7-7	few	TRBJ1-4	CASSPQVGSLGKLFF	TGTGCCAGCAGCCCCCAGGTCGGGTCGTTGGGCAAACTGTTTTTT
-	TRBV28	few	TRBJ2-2	CASRDSRSGDTGELFF	TGTGCCAGCAGGGATAGCCGGAGTGGAGACACCGGGGAGCTGTTTTTT
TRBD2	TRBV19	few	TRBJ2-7	CASSGSGRGYEQYF	TGTGCCAGTAGTGGTAGCGGGAGAGGCTACGAGCAGTACTTC
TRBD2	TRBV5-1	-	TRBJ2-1	CASSLGPLAGASNEQFF	TGCGCCAGCAGCTTGGGGCCTCTAGCGGGGGCCTCCAATGAGCAGTTCTTC
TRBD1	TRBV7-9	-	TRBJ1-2	CAIPTPGDRANYGYTF	TGTGCCATTCCTACCCCGGGGGACAGAGCTAACTATGGCTACACCTTC
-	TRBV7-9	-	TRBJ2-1	CASSLDSPEQFF	TGTGCCAGCAGCTTAGACAGTCCCGAGCAGTTCTTC
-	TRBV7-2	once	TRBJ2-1	CASSLGLAREQFF	TGTGCCAGCAGCTTAGGGCTAGCGCGTGAGCAGTTCTTC
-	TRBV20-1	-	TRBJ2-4	CSAGEVAKNIQYF	TGCAGTGCTGGAGAGGTAGCCAAAAACATTCAGTACTTC
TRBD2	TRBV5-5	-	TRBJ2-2	CASSAVPAGGPGTGELFF	TGTGCCAGCAGCGCCGTCCCTGCGGGAGGGCCTGGCACCGGGGAGCTGTTTTTT
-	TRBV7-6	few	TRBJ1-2	CASSLKAEAYGYTF	TGTGCCAGCAGCTTAAAGGCAGAAGCCTATGGCTACACCTTC
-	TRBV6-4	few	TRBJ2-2	CASSRDSDTGELFF	TGTGCCAGCAGTCGGGATAGCGACACCGGGGAGCTGTTTTTT
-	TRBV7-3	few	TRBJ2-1	CASSLMASEQFF	TGTGCCAGCAGCTTAATGGCCTCTGAGCAGTTCTTC
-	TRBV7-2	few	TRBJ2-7	CASSLSISSYEQYF	TGTGCCAGCAGCTTATCTATTAGCTCCTACGAGCAGTACTTC
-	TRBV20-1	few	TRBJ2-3	CSASEGTGRDTQYF	TGCAGTGCTAGCGAAGGGACCGGGAGAGATACGCAGTATTTT
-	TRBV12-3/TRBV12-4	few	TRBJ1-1	CASRRGRGEAFF	TGTGCCAGTCGACGCGGAAGGGGTGAAGCTTTCTTT
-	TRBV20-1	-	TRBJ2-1	CSASPGLNDEQFF	TGCAGTGCTAGTCCTGGACTAAACGATGAGCAGTTCTTC
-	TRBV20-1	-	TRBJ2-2	CSARDGLNTNTGELFF	TGCAGTGCTAGAGATGGACTCAATACGAACACCGGGGAGCTGTTTTTT
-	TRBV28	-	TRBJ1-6	CASSEPGSSYNSPLHF	TGTGCCAGCAGTGAACCAGGGAGCTCCTATAATTCACCCCTCCACTTT
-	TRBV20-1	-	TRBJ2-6	CSARAHVPKNSGANVLTF	TGCAGTGCTAGAGCCCACGTCCCCAAGAACTCTGGGGCCAACGTCCTGACTTTC
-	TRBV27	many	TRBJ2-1	CASSFISVGSYNEQFF	TGTGCCAGCAGCTTTATAAGCGTAGGTTCCTACAATGAGCAGTTCTTC
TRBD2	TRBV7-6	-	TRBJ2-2	CASSRRERTGELFF	TGTGCCAGCAGCAGGCGGGAGCGCACCGGGGAGCTGTTTTTT
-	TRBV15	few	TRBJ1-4	CATSRDYRGVHTNEKLFF	TGTGCCACCAGCAGAGATTATCGTGGGGTGCACACTAATGAAAAACTGTTTTTT
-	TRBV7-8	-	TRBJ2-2	CASSLWEVSGELFF	TGTGCCAGCAGCCTTTGGGAGGTCAGCGGGGAGCTGTTTTTT
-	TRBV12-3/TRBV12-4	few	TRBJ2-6	CASSFASGANVLTF	TGTGCCAGCAGTTTTGCATCGGGGGCCAACGTCCTGACTTTC